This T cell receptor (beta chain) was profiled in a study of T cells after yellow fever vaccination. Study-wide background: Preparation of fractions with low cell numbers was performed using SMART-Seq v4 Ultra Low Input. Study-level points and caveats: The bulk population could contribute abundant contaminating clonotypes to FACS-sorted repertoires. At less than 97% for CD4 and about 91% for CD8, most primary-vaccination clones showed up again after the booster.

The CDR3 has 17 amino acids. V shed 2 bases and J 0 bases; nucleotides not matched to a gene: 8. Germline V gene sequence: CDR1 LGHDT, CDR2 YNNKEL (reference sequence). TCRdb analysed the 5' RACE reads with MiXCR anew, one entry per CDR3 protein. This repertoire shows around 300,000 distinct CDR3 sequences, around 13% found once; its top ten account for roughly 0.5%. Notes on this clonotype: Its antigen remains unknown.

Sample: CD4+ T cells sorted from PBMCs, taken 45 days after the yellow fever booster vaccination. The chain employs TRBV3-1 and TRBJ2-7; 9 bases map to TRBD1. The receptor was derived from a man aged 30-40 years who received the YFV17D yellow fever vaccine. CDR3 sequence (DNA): TGTGCCAGCAGCCAATCTCCTAACAGGGGGCTCTCCTACGAGCAGTACTTC. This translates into CASSQSPNRGLSYEQYF.